Below are 11 T cell receptor beta chains sequenced from a single sample in a study of blood T cells in healthy people across ages. Alongside a J-beta primer mix, a sample-barcoded 5' primer served in a second PCR lasting about 7 to 11 cycles. Via MiXCR, TCRdb re-called the 5' RACE reads, giving one row per CDR3 protein. The repertoire includes more than 500,000 distinct CDR3 sequences, about 25% of them detected once, and approximately 17% sits in the top ten. Sample: blood. Receptors were obtained from an older woman in good health.

V is TRBV10-3 and J is TRBJ1-1; 10 nucleotides agree with TRBD1. V shed 3 bases, J shed 4 bases, and the junction held 5 bases outside the gene matches. CDR1 and CDR2 from the germline V gene are ENHRY and SYGVKD. This CDR3 comprises 15 residues. This chain's CDR3 is CAISDPGQGGTEAFF. The CDR3 bases are TGTGCCATCAGTGACCCTGGACAGGGGGGCACTGAAGCTTTCTTT.

The chain has TRBV11-2 and TRBJ2-5, with D maybe TRBD2 (5 bases). The CDR3 has 16 residues. Trimming removed 6 bases from V and 4 bases from J, with 21 bases in between. CDR1 is SGHAT, CDR2 FQNNGV, per germline. CDR3 DNA: TGTGCCAGCAGTCACTGGACTCCTCATGTGGGAGAGACCCAGTACTTC. Encoded protein: CASSHWTPHVGETQYF.

The J gene is TRBJ1-2, the V gene TRBV7-2; TRBD1 matches at 9 bases. Trimming removed 5 bases from V and 7 bases from J; junction bases left unmatched: 17. The CDR3 sequence is 17 residues long. CDR1 SGHTA and CDR2 FQGNSA come from the germline V gene. The DNA for the CDR3 is TGTGCCAGCAGCACAACGCTCGGGACAGGGACCGTTTTTGGCTACACCTTC. Encoded protein: CASSTTLGTGTVFGYTF. Combining the CDR3 with reference TRBV7-2 and TRBJ1-2 gives the whole variable domain GAGVSQSPSNKVTEKGKDVELRCDPISGHTALYWYRQSLGQGLEFLIYFQGNSAPDKSGLPSDRFSAERTGGSVSTLTIQRTQQEDSAVYLCASSTTLGTGTVFGYTFGSGTRLTVV.

This clonotype has at least ten counts. At one of its ends the junction is not consistent with the germline gene, which may arise from a read error. The V call is TRBV5-1, the J call TRBJ2-5, with TRBD2 identical over 7 bases. This CDR3 contains 13 residues. Germline CDR1 SGHRS, CDR2 YFSETQ. CDR3 in amino acids: CASSFGLGETQYF. CDR3 sequence (DNA): TGTGCCAGCAGCTTCGGACTAGGAGAGACCCAGTACTTC.

This clonotype was counted between two and nine times. V usage is TRBV9 and J usage is TRBJ2-1, with TRBD2 matching 7 bases. Trimming took 0 bases from V and 4 from J; bases not matched to a gene: 4. The CDR3 extends over 15 amino acids. Germline V gives CDR1 SGDLS, CDR2 YYNGEE. CDR3 DNA sequence: TGTGCCAGCAGCGTAGGGACTAGGGGATACAATGAGCAGTTCTTC. The encoded protein is CASSVGTRGYNEQFF. The variable domain in full, with the rest retrieved from reference TRBV9 and TRBJ2-1, is DSGVTQTPKHLITATGQRVTLRCSPRSGDLSVYWYQQSLDQGLQFLIQYYNGEERAKGNILERFSAQQFPDLHSELNLSSLELGDSALYFCASSVGTRGYNEQFFGPGTRLTVL.

This clonotype was found once. The V gene is TRBV29-1, the J gene TRBJ2-1; weak D call: TRBD2 (6 bases). CDR3 length: 12 amino acids. Looked up from germline, CDR1 is SQVTM and CDR2 is ANQGSEA. The V end was cut by 5 bases, the J end by 4 bases, with 9 bases between. The CDR3 spells CSVHGGYNEQFF. The CDR3 nucleotides read TGCAGCGTTCACGGGGGATACAATGAGCAGTTCTTC.

This clonotype was observed a few times. The V gene is TRBV3-1, the J gene TRBJ1-6; D unresolved. The CDR3 covers 13 residues. V lost 5 bases and J 7 bases, leaving 9 bases between the germline ends. Germline CDR1 LGHDT, CDR2 YNNKEL (reference sequence). The CDR3 loop reads CASSEYSNSPLHF. In DNA form, the CDR3 reads TGTGCCAGCAGCGAATACTCAAATTCACCCCTCCACTTT. Complete variable domain (other parts from reference TRBV3-1 and TRBJ1-6): DTAVSQTPKYLVTQMGNDKSIKCEQNLGHDTMYWYKQDSKKFLKIMFSYNNKELIINETVPNRFSPKSPDKAHLNLHINSLELGDSAVYFCASSEYSNSPLHFGNGTRLTVT.

This clonotype was seen more than once but under ten times. The J gene is TRBJ2-5, the V gene TRBV29-1; D is undetermined. Near its end, the DNA agrees better with TRBJ2-1, so the J call may be wrong. The CDR3 has 12 residues. In germline, CDR1 is SQVTM, CDR2 ANQGSEA. CDR3 sequence reads: CSGDLGRSEQFF. Written as DNA, the CDR3 is TGCAGCGGGGATCTAGGGCGCAGCGAGCAGTTCTTC.

This clonotype was counted only a few times. This rearrangement joins TRBV4-3 to TRBJ1-4, with a tentative D call TRBD1 (6 bases). V was clipped by 4 bases and J by 7 bases, with 13 bases between them. Germline loops: CDR1 LGHNA, CDR2 YSLEER. The CDR3 spans 14 residues. The CDR3 loop is CASSPQGGSEKLFF. The CDR3, as DNA: TGCGCCAGCAGCCCCCAAGGGGGGAGTGAAAAACTGTTTTTT.

This clonotype came up a few times. The chain employs TRBV5-1 and TRBJ1-2; D uncertain. From germline, CDR1 is SGHRS and CDR2 YFSETQ. The CDR3 totals 14 residues. The V and J ends lost 0 bases and 1 base respectively, with 7 bases between them. The CDR3 sequence is CASSLAVHNYGYTF. CDR3 DNA sequence: TGCGCCAGCAGCTTGGCAGTTCATAACTATGGCTACACCTTC.

The chain recombines TRBV6-6 with TRBJ1-1; D is perhaps TRBD1 (5 bases). CDR1 is MNHNY, CDR2 SVGAGI, per germline (reference sequence). The CDR3 spans 15 residues. V lost 1 base, J lost 3 bases, and 12 bases lay in between. This chain's CDR3 is CASSYLEGRDTEAFF. For the CDR3, the DNA is TGTGCCAGCAGTTACTTGGAGGGGAGGGACACTGAAGCTTTCTTT.